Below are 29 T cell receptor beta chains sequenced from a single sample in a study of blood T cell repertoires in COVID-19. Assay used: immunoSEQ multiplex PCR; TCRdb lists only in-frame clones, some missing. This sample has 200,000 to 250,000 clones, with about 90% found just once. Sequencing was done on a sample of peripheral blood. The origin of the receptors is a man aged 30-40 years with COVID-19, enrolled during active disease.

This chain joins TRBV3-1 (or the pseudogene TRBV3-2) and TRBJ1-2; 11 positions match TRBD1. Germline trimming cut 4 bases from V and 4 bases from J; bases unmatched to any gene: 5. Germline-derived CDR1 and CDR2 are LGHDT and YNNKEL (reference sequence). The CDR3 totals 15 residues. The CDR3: CASSPGGQGAYGYTF. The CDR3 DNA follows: TGTGCCAGCAGCCCGGGAGGACAGGGGGCCTATGGCTACACCTTC.

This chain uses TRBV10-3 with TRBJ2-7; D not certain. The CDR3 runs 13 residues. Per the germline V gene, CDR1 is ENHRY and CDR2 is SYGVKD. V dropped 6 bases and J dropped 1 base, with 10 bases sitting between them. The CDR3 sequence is CAIRFDGSYEQYF. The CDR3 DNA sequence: TGTGCCATCAGATTTGACGGGTCCTACGAGCAGTACTTC.

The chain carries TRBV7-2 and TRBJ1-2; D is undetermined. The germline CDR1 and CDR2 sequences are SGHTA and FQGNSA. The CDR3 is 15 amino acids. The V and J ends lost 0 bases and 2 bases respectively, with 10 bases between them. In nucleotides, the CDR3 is TGTGCCAGCAGCTTAGCGGTAGGAGGGAACTATGGCTACACCTTC. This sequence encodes CASSLAVGGNYGYTF.

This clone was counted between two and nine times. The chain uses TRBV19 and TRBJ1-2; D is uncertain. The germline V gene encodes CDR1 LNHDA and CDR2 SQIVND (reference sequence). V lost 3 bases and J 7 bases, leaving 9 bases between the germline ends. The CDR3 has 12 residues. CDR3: CASSIGGLGYTF. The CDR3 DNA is TGTGCCAGTAGTATTGGTGGGCTTGGCTACACCTTC.

The CDR3 nucleotides read TGTGCCAGCAGCCCCCAGGGGCGGGGGAACAATGAGCAGTTCTTC. Protein product: CASSPQGRGNNEQFF. The chain combines TRBV7-2 with TRBJ2-1, with a weak D call TRBD2 (7 bases). The CDR3 contains 15 residues. V lost 5 bases and J lost 5, with 16 bases in between. CDR1 is SGHTA, CDR2 FQGNSA, per germline.

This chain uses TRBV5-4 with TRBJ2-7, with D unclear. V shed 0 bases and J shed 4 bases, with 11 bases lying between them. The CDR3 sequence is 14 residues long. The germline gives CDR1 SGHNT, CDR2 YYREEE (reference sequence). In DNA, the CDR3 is TGTGCCAGCAGCTTGGCTATCTTCCCTTACGAGCAGTACTTC. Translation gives CASSLAIFPYEQYF.

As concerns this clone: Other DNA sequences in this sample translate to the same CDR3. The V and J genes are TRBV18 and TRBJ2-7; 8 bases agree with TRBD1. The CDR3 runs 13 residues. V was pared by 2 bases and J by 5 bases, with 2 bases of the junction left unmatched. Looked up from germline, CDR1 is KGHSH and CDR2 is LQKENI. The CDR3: CASSPGQGDEQYF. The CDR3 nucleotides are TGTGCCAGCTCACCAGGACAGGGCGACGAGCAGTACTTC.

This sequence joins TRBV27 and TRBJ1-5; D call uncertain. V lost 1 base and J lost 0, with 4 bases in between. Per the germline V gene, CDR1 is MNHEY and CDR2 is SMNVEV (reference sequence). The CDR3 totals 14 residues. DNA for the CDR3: TGTGCCAGCAGTTTATATTATAGCAATCAGCCCCAGCATTTT. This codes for CASSLYYSNQPQHF.

The chain's CDR3 is CASSRSYSYNRDGTEAFF. DNA for the CDR3: TGTGCCAGCAGCCGCTCCTATTCATATAACAGGGACGGCACTGAAGCTTTCTTT. The chain uses TRBV3-1 (or the pseudogene TRBV3-2) and TRBJ1-1; TRBD1 is a possible D gene (6 bases). V lost 4 bases and J 4 bases, leaving 25 bases between the germline ends. Germline CDR1 LGHDT, CDR2 YNNKEL (reference sequence). This CDR3 has 18 amino acids.

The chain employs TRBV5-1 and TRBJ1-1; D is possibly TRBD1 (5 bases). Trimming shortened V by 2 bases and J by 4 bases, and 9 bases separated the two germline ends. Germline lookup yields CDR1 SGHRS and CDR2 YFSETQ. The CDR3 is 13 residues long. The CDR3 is CASSFQGSTEAFF. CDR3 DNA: TGCGCCAGCAGCTTTCAGGGAAGCACTGAAGCTTTCTTT.

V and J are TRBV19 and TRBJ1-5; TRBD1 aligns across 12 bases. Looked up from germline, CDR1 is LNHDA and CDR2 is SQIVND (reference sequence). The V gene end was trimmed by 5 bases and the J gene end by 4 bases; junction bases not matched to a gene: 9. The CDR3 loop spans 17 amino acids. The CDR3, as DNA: TGTGCCAGTAGTGGGGGACAGGGGGCCTGGAAGAATCAGCCCCAGCATTTT. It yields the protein CASSGGQGAWKNQPQHF.

The CDR3 DNA sequence: TGTGCCAGCAGCCAGCGGGAGGGCTCCTACGAGCAGTACTTC. This encodes CASSQREGSYEQYF. The chain has TRBV2 and TRBJ2-7, with 10 bases fitting TRBD2. The CDR3 spans 14 residues. V trimming: 6 bases; J trimming: 0 bases; junction bases outside the gene matches: 2. Germline V CDR1 and CDR2: SNHLY, FYNNEI.

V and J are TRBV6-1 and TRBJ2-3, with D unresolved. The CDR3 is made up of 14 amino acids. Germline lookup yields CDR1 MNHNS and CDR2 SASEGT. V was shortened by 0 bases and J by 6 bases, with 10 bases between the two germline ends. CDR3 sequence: CASSEARPRDTQYF. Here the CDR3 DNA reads TGTGCCAGCAGTGAAGCCCGGCCGCGGGATACGCAGTATTTT.

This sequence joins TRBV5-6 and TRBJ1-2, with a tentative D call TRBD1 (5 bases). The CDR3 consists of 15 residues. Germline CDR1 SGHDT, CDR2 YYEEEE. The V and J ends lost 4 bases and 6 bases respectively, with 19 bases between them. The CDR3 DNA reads TGTGCCAGCAGCCGCCCCTCGGGCAGGGAGGATGGCTACACCTTC. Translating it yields CASSRPSGREDGYTF.

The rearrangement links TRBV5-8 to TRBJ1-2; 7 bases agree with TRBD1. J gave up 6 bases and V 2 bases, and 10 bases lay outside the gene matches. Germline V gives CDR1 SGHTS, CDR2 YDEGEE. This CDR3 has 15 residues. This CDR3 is CASSLGGGVYNGYTF. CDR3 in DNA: TGTGCCAGCAGCTTAGGAGGGGGCGTATATAATGGCTACACCTTC.

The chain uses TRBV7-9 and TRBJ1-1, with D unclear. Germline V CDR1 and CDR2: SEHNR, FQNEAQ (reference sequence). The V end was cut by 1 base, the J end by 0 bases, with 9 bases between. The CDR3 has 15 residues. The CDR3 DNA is TGTGCCAGCAGCTTAGGTCTGACTGTGAACACTGAAGCTTTCTTT. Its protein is CASSLGLTVNTEAFF.

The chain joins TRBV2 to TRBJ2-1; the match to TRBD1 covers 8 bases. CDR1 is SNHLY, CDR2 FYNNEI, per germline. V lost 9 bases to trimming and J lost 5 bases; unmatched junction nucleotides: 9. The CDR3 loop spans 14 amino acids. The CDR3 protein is CARKPQTGDNEQFF. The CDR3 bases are TGTGCCAGGAAGCCTCAGACAGGGGACAATGAGCAGTTCTTC.

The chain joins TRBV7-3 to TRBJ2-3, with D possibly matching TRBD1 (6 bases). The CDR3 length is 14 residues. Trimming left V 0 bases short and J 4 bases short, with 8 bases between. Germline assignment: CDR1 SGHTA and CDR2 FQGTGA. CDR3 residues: CASSLTPGADTQYF. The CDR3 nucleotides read TGTGCCAGCAGCTTAACCCCAGGGGCAGATACGCAGTATTTT.

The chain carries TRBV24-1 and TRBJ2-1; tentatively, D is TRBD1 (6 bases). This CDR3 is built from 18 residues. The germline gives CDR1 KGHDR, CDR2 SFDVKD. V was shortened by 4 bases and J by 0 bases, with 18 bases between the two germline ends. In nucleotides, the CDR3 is TGTGCCACCAGTGACCCATTGGACAGTCTTCGCTCCTACAATGAGCAGTTCTTC. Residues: CATSDPLDSLRSYNEQFF.

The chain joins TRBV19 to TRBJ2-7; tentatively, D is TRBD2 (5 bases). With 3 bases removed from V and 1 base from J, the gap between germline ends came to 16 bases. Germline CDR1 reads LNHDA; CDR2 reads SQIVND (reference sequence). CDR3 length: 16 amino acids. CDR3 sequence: CASSMQAKGVSYEQYF. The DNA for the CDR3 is TGTGCCAGTAGTATGCAGGCGAAGGGAGTTTCCTACGAGCAGTACTTC.

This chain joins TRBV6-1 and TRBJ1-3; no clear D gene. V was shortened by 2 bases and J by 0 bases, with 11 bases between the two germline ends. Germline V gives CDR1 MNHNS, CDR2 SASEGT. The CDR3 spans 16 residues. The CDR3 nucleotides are TGTGCCAGCAGTGAATACAGCTTTAGCTCTGGAAACACCATATATTTT. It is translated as CASSEYSFSSGNTIYF.

The CDR3 nucleotides read TGTGCCAGCAGCGTATCCGGGGTCGGTCAGCCCCAGCATTTT. Amino acids: CASSVSGVGQPQHF. V gene TRBV9 combines with J gene TRBJ1-5; D ambiguous. The germline gives CDR1 SGDLS, CDR2 YYNGEE. Trimming shortened V by 1 base and J by 6 bases, and 11 bases separated the two germline ends. This CDR3 contains 14 residues.

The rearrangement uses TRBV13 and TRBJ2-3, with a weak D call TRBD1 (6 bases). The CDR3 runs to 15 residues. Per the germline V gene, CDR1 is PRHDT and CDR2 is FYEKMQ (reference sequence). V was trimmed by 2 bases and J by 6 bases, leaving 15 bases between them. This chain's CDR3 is CASSLRAMQGDTQYF. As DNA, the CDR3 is TGTGCCAGCAGCTTAAGGGCCATGCAGGGGGATACGCAGTATTTT.

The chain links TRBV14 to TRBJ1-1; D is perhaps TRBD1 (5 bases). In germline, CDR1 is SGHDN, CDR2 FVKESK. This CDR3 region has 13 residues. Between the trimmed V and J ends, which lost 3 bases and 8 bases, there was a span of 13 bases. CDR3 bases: TGTGCCAGCAGCCAGATCCGACAGACCGAAGCTTTCTTT. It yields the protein CASSQIRQTEAFF.

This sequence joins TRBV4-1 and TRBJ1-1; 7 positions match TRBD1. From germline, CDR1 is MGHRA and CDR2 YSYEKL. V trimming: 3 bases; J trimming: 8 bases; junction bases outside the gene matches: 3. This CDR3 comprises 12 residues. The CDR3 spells CASSHIQGEAFF. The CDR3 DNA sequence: TGCGCCAGCAGCCACATACAGGGGGAAGCTTTCTTT.

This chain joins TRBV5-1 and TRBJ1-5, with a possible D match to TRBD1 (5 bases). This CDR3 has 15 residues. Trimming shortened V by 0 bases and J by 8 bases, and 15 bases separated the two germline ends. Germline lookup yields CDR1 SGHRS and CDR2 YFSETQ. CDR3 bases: TGCGCCAGCAGCTTGGATGGCAGGGAATCGAAGCCCCAGCATTTT. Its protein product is CASSLDGRESKPQHF.

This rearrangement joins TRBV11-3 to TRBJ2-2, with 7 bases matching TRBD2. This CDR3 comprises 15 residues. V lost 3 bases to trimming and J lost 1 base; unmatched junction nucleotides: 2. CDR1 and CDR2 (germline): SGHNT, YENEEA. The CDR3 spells CASSFLAGNTGELFF. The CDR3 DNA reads TGTGCCAGCAGCTTTTTAGCGGGGAACACCGGGGAGCTGTTTTTT.

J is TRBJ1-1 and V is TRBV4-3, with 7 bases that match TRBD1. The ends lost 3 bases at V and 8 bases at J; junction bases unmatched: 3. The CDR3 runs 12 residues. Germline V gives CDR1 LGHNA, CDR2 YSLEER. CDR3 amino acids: CASSHRTGEAFF. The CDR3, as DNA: TGCGCCAGCAGCCACAGGACAGGAGAAGCTTTCTTT.

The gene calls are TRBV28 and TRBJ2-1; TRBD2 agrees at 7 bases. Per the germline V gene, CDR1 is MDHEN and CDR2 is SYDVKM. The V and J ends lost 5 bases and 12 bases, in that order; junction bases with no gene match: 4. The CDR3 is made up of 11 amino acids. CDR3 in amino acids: CASSPSGGQFF. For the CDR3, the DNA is TGTGCCAGCAGTCCCTCGGGGGGGCAGTTCTTC.